What follows are 26 T cell receptor beta chains derived from one specimen sequenced in a study of type 1 regulatory T cells. TCRdb called the reads again in MiXCR, with one record for every CDR3 protein. The profile shows about 18,000 distinct CDR3 sequences, roughly 10% of them singletons. Sequencing was done on a sample of CD4+ T cells, either the whole sample or a sorted fraction (not recorded which). Receptors originate from a human donor in good health.

This clonotype was seen repeatedly, ten times or more. The chain has TRBV7-2 and TRBJ2-3, with D tentatively TRBD1 or TRBD2 (5 bases each). The CDR3 is made up of 16 amino acids. CDR1 is SGHTA and CDR2 is FQGNSA in the germline V gene. Trimming removed 5 bases from V and 1 base from J, with 16 bases in between. CDR3 sequence (DNA): TGTGCCAGCAGCCCACCCGGACAACTAGGCACAGATACGCAGTATTTT. This translates into CASSPPGQLGTDTQYF.

Many counts were recorded for this clonotype. The chain combines TRBV20-1 with TRBJ2-2; 7 bases align to TRBD2. V dropped 0 bases and J dropped 6; count of bases not matched to a gene: 10. This CDR3 is built from 16 residues. Germline CDR1 reads DFQATT; CDR2 reads SNEGSKA (reference sequence). The CDR3 bases are TGCAGTGCTAGAGATGCTAGCGGAGGAGAGGCCGGGGAGCTGTTTTTT. This translates into CSARDASGGEAGELFF.

Ten or more counts support this clonotype. The chain combines TRBV5-1 with TRBJ2-7; 8 bases are shared with TRBD2. The junction had 5 bases not matched to a gene; V was cut back by 4 bases and J by 5 bases. Germline loops: CDR1 SGHRS, CDR2 YFSETQ. CDR3 length: 13 residues. The CDR3 protein is CASSPAGGHEQYF. DNA for the CDR3: TGCGCCAGCAGCCCCGCGGGGGGCCACGAGCAGTACTTC. Filled out from reference TRBV5-1 and TRBJ2-7, the complete variable domain reads KAGVTQTPRYLIKTRGQQVTLSCSPISGHRSVSWYQQTPGQGLQFLFEYFSETQRNKGNFPGRFSGRQFSNSRSEMNVSTLELGDSALYLCASSPAGGHEQYFGPGTRLTVT.

By share, this clonotype ranks as medium-sized (0.01 to 0.1%). The V gene is TRBV5-6, the J gene TRBJ2-3; D unresolved. The CDR3 has 15 residues. Germline V lookup: CDR1 SGHDT, CDR2 YYEEEE. Trimming removed 2 bases from V and 0 bases from J, with 10 bases in between. CDR3 DNA: TGTGCCAGCAGCTTTTGGACCCGTAGCACAGATACGCAGTATTTT. Protein product: CASSFWTRSTDTQYF.

V and J are TRBV28 and TRBJ1-5; possibly TRBD1 for D (6 bases). This CDR3 contains 15 residues. Germline assignment: CDR1 MDHEN and CDR2 SYDVKM. V lost 4 bases to trimming and J lost 0 bases, with 10 bases between them. The CDR3 DNA is TGTGCCAGCAGTTCCCCAGGGGATAGCAATCAGCCCCAGCATTTT. Translated: CASSSPGDSNQPQHF.

This clonotype has only a few counts. J is TRBJ2-3 and V is TRBV6-1; D might be TRBD2 (5 bases). Germline values: CDR1 MNHNS, CDR2 SASEGT. Between the trimmed V and J ends, which lost 7 bases and 2 bases, there was a span of 13 bases. CDR3 length: 14 residues. CDR3 bases: TGTGCCAGCAACTTATTGGGAGCCACAGATACGCAGTATTTT. Its protein is CASNLLGATDTQYF.

The CDR3 nucleotides read TGTGCCAGCCAGGCACCGAACACCGGGGAGCTGTTTTTT. Residues: CASQAPNTGELFF. This chain connects TRBV12-3 or TRBV12-4 to TRBJ2-2; the D is unclear. The V gene lost 8 bases and the J gene lost 0 bases, with 7 bases spanning the gap. The CDR3 loop spans 13 amino acids.

This clonotype came up many times. This chain joins TRBV20-1 and TRBJ2-7; tentatively, D is TRBD1 or TRBD2 (5 bases each). Germline V gene data show CDR1 as DFQATT and CDR2 as SNEGSKA (reference sequence). V was cut by 3 bases and J by 4 bases, with 13 bases left in between. This CDR3 spans 13 amino acids. The CDR3 here is CSASGTHLYEQYF. In DNA form, the CDR3 reads TGCAGTGCTAGTGGGACCCATCTTTACGAGCAGTACTTC.

The gene calls are TRBV5-1 and TRBJ1-3, with a weak D call TRBD1 (5 bases). CDR1 and CDR2 from the germline V gene are SGHRS and YFSETQ. Trimming took 9 bases from V and 0 from J, leaving 16 bases between them. This CDR3 region has 15 residues. CDR3 residues: CANTEGRSSGNTIYF. CDR3 nucleotides: TGCGCCAACACGGAGGGGCGCAGCTCTGGAAACACCATATATTTT.

By share, this clonotype counts as medium-sized (0.01 to 0.1%). The V gene is TRBV7-9, the J gene TRBJ2-4; TRBD1 aligns across 9 bases. Trimming took 3 bases from V and 7 from J; bases not matched to a gene: 7. This CDR3 region has 15 residues. Germline V gene data show CDR1 as SEHNR and CDR2 as FQNEAQ (reference sequence). The CDR3 sequence is CASSLGDRDENIQYF. The CDR3 nucleotides read TGTGCCAGCAGCTTGGGGGACAGGGACGAGAACATTCAGTACTTC.

There are a few counts of this clonotype. The rearrangement uses TRBV12-3 or TRBV12-4 and TRBJ2-2; maybe TRBD1 (5 bases). There are 16 residues in the CDR3. V shed 6 bases and J shed 5 bases, with 19 bases lying between them. DNA for the CDR3: TGTGCCAGCAGCCCCCTAGGGGCAGGAATAACCGGGGAGCTGTTTTTT. Its translation: CASSPLGAGITGELFF.

This clonotype came up once. CDR3 nucleotide sequence: TGCAGTGCTAGAGACCCGCGGGGGGGGACTGAAGCTTTCTTT. This encodes CSARDPRGGTEAFF. The gene calls are TRBV20-1 and TRBJ1-1, with TRBD1 as a possible D gene (5 bases). Trimming cost V 0 bases and J 5 bases, with 13 bases left between them. CDR1 and CDR2 from the germline V gene are DFQATT and SNEGSKA (reference sequence). The CDR3 spans 14 residues.

This clonotype has ten or more counts. The V and J genes are TRBV28 and TRBJ1-1; D call uncertain. This CDR3 region has 13 residues. CDR1 is MDHEN, CDR2 SYDVKM, per germline. Between the trimmed V and J ends, which lost 6 bases and 11 bases, there was a span of 19 bases. In nucleotides, the CDR3 is TGTGCCAGCAGCCCCCCCGCCGGGGTTGGGGCTTTCTTT. Encoded protein: CASSPPAGVGAFF.

The table lists this clonotype with many counts. V usage is TRBV7-8 and J usage is TRBJ2-1, with D possibly being TRBD2 (6 bases). CDR3 size: 13 residues. V was shortened by 1 base and J by 9 bases, with 10 bases between the two germline ends. Germline V gene data show CDR1 as SGHVS and CDR2 as FQNEAQ. The CDR3 sequence is CASSLGTSTEQFF. The CDR3 nucleotides are TGTGCCAGCAGCTTAGGAACTAGCACTGAGCAGTTCTTC.

This clonotype was observed at least ten times. The chain employs TRBV5-1 and TRBJ2-3, with TRBD2 matching over 8 bases. J lost 4 bases, V lost 0 bases, and 4 bases had no gene match. The CDR3 runs to 15 residues. CDR1 and CDR2 (germline): SGHRS, YFSETQ. The DNA for the CDR3 is TGCGCCAGCAGCTTGGGCCCAGCGGGGGCAGATACGCAGTATTTT. This encodes CASSLGPAGADTQYF.

As concerns this clonotype: A much more abundant neighbour one base away suggests this may be a read error. The chain couples TRBV5-1 to TRBJ2-3; maybe TRBD2 (7 bases). Germline CDR1 is SGHRS and CDR2 is YFSETQ. The length of the CDR3 is 16 residues. V shed 0 bases and J shed 4 bases, with 15 bases lying between them. The CDR3 protein is CASSLVRGANADTQYF. DNA of the CDR3: TGCGCCAGCAGCTTGGTTCGGGGGGCGAACGCAGATACGCAGTATTTT.

V and J are TRBV12-3 or TRBV12-4 and TRBJ1-5; D perhaps matches TRBD1 (6 bases). The CDR3 sequence is 12 residues long. The V end was cut by 6 bases, the J end by 4 bases, with 7 bases between. CDR3 nucleotide sequence: TGTGCCAGCAGGACAGGAAATCAGCCCCAGCATTTT. Its protein product is CASRTGNQPQHF.

By share, this clonotype counts as medium-sized. The chain uses TRBV6-2 or TRBV6-3 and TRBJ1-2; unclear D gene. V was trimmed by 7 bases and J by 2 bases, leaving 14 bases between them. The CDR3 length is 14 residues. Germline-derived CDR1 and CDR2 are MNHEY and SVGEGT. CDR3 region: CASMGGGRNYGYTF. The CDR3 nucleotides are TGTGCCAGCATGGGCGGCGGACGAAACTATGGCTACACCTTC.

This clonotype was detected a few times. This chain joins TRBV30 and TRBJ2-2; TRBD1 is a possible D gene (7 bases). Trimming removed 4 bases from V and 5 bases from J, with 23 bases in between. The germline V gene has CDR1 GTSNPN and CDR2 SVGIG (reference sequence). CDR3 length: 17 amino acids. For the CDR3, the DNA is TGTGCCTGGAAAAGGGCAACAGGGGAGGTGTGGACCGGGGAGCTGTTTTTT. The encoded protein is CAWKRATGEVWTGELFF.

This clonotype was counted ten times or more. The V call is TRBV5-1, the J call TRBJ2-1; TRBD2 is a possible D gene (6 bases). Trimming took off 2 bases at V and 0 bases at J, with 12 bases between the two ends. Germline V gene data show CDR1 as SGHRS and CDR2 as YFSETQ. This CDR3 is built from 16 residues. The CDR3 loop reads CASSLGGASSYNEQFF. The CDR3, as DNA: TGCGCCAGCAGCTTAGGCGGGGCTAGCTCCTACAATGAGCAGTTCTTC. Complete variable domain (other parts from reference TRBV5-1 and TRBJ2-1): KAGVTQTPRYLIKTRGQQVTLSCSPISGHRSVSWYQQTPGQGLQFLFEYFSETQRNKGNFPGRFSGRQFSNSRSEMNVSTLELGDSALYLCASSLGGASSYNEQFFGPGTRLTVL.

A word on this clonotype: A read error may be the cause here, since a much bigger clone is one base away. The chain is built from TRBV20-1 and TRBJ2-7; the D gene is possibly TRBD1 (6 bases). Germline V CDR1 and CDR2: DFQATT, SNEGSKA (reference sequence). This CDR3 has 11 residues. Written as DNA, the CDR3 is TGCAGTGCTGCATCAGGGGCCGAGCAGTGCTTC. Translation gives CSAASGAEQCF.

At least ten counts were recorded for this clonotype. The V call is TRBV7-6, the J call TRBJ2-1; 9 bases are a match to TRBD2. CDR3 length: 16 residues. V shed 3 bases, J shed 0 bases, and the junction held 3 bases outside the gene matches. Germline CDR1 SGHVS, CDR2 FNYEAQ. Here the CDR3 DNA reads TGTGCCAGCAGCTTCCTAGCGGGGCCCTCCTACAATGAGCAGTTCTTC. Amino acid sequence: CASSFLAGPSYNEQFF.

On this clonotype itself: A clone one base away is much larger, so this may be a read error. V and J are TRBV12-3 or TRBV12-4 and TRBJ1-2; D gene uncertain. Trimming left V 8 bases short and J 0 bases short, with 10 bases between. CDR3 length equals 13 residues. The CDR3 loop reads CASGPTANYGYTF. CDR3 nucleotide sequence: TGTGCCAGCGGCCCCACAGCTAACTATGGCTACACCTTC.

This clonotype was seen repeatedly, ten times or more. V and J are TRBV7-9 and TRBJ1-6; D uncertain. V was cut by 3 bases and J by 5 bases, with 5 bases left in between. Germline lookup yields CDR1 SEHNR and CDR2 FQNEAQ (reference sequence). The CDR3 covers 13 residues. The CDR3 here is CASSLIDNSPLHF. CDR3 nucleotides: TGTGCCAGCAGCTTGATTGATAATTCACCCCTCCACTTT. Full variable domain (outside the CDR3, taken from reference TRBV7-9 and TRBJ1-6): DTGVSQNPRHKITKRGQNVTFRCDPISEHNRLYWYRQTLGQGPEFLTYFQNEAQLEKSRLLSDRFSAERPKGSFSTLEIQRTEQGDSAMYLCASSLIDNSPLHFGNGTRLTVT.

The chain links TRBV20-1 to TRBJ1-5; possibly TRBD1 for D (5 bases). This CDR3 has 14 amino acids. The germline V gene encodes CDR1 DFQATT and CDR2 SNEGSKA (reference sequence). Trimming took off 4 bases at V and 2 bases at J, with 12 bases between the two ends. The CDR3 DNA is TGCAGTGCTATCGAGGGAGGGGGCAATCAGCCCCAGCATTTT. Its protein product is CSAIEGGGNQPQHF.

There are many counts of this clonotype. The chain combines TRBV7-9 with TRBJ1-1; D is undetermined. In germline, CDR1 is SEHNR, CDR2 FQNEAQ (reference sequence). Deletions cut 3 bases from V and 1 base from J, with 6 bases between. The CDR3 totals 13 residues. DNA for the CDR3: TGTGCCAGCAGCTTTACACCGAACACTGAAGCTTTCTTT. Its protein is CASSFTPNTEAFF.